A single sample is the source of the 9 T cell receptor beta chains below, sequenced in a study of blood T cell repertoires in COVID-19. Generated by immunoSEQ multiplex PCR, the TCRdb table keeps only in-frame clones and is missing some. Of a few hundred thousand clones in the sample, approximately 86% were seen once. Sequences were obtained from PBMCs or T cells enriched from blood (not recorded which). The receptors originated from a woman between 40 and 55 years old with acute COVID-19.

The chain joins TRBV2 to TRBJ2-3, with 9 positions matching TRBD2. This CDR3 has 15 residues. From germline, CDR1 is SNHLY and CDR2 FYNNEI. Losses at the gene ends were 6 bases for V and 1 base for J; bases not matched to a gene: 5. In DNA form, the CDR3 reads TGTGCCAGCAGGTCTAGCGGGGCGGGCACAGATACGCAGTATTTT. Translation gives CASRSSGAGTDTQYF.

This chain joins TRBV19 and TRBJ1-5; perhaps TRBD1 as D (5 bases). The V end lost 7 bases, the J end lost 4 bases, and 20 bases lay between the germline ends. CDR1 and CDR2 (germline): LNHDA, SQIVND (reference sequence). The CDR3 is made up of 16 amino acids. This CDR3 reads CASIRAGDFLNQPQHF. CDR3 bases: TGTGCCAGTATCAGGGCGGGGGATTTCTTGAATCAGCCCCAGCATTTT.

The CDR3, as DNA: TGTGCCAGCAGTTCGGTCATAGGGGGCCCCACCTACGAGCAGTACTTC. It encodes CASSSVIGGPTYEQYF. The gene calls are TRBV28 and TRBJ2-7; 7 nucleotides match TRBD1. Germline V lookup: CDR1 MDHEN, CDR2 SYDVKM. V shed 4 bases, J shed 2 bases, and the junction held 11 bases outside the gene matches. The CDR3 runs 16 residues.

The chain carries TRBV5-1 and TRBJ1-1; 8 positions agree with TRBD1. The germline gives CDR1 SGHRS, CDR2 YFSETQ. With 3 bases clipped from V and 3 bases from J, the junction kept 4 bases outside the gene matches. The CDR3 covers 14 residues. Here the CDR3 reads CASSWQGADTEAFF. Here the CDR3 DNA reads TGCGCCAGCAGCTGGCAGGGGGCTGACACTGAAGCTTTCTTT.

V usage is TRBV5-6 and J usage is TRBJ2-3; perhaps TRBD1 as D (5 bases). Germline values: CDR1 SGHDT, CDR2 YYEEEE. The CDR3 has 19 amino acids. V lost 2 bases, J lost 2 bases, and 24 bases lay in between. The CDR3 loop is CASSFPYDSVLGDTDTQYF. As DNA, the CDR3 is TGTGCCAGCAGCTTTCCCTACGACAGTGTCCTAGGGGACACAGATACGCAGTATTTT. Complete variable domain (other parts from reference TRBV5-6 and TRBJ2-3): DAGVTQSPTHLIKTRGQQVTLRCSPKSGHDTVSWYQQALGQGPQFIFQYYEEEERQRGNFPDRFSGHQFPNYSSELNVNALLLGDSALYLCASSFPYDSVLGDTDTQYFGPGTRLTVL.

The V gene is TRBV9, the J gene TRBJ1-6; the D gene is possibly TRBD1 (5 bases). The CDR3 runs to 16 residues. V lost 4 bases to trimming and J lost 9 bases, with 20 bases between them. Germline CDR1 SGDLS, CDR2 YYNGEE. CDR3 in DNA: TGTGCCAGCAGCTCCAAGGGCGGCAGGGAAGTTTCACCCCTCCACTTT. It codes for CASSSKGGREVSPLHF.

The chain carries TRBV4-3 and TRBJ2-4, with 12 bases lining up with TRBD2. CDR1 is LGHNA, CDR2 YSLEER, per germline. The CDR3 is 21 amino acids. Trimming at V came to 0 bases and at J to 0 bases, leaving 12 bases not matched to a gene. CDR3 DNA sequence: TGCGCCAGCAGCCAAGATTGGACTAGCGGGACCATTTCCCTAGCCAAAAACATTCAGTACTTC. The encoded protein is CASSQDWTSGTISLAKNIQYF.

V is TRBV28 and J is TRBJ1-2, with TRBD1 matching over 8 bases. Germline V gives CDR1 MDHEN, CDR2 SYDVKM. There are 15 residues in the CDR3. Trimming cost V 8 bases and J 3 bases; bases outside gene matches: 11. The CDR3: CASFTGTGPDYGYTF. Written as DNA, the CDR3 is TGTGCCAGCTTCACAGGGACAGGTCCCGACTATGGCTACACCTTC.

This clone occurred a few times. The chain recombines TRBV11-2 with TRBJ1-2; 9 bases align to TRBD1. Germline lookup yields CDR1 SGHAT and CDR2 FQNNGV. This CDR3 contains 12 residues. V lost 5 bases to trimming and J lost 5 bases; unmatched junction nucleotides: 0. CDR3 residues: CASSGTGYGYTF. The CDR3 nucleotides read TGTGCCAGCAGCGGGACAGGGTATGGCTACACCTTC.